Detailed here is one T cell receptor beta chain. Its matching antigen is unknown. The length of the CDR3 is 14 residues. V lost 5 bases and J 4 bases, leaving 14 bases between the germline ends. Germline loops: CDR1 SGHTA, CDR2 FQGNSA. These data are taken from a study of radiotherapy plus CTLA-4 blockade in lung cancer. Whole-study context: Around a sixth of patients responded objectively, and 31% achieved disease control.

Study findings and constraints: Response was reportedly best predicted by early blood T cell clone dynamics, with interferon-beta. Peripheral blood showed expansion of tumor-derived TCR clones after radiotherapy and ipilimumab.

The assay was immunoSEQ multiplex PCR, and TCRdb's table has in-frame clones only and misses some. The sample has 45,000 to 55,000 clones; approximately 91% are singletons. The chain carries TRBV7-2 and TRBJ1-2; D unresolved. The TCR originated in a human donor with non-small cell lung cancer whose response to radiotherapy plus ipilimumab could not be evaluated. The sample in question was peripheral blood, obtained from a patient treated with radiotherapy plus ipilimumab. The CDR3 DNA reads TGTGCCAGCAGCCCCTCCTCGGGAGGCTATGGCTACACCTTC. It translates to CASSPSSGGYGYTF.